These 23 T cell receptor beta chains share one sample of origin, sequenced in a study of blood T cell repertoires in COVID-19. Sequenced by immunoSEQ multiplex PCR; TCRdb stores in-frame clones only, minus some. The table shows around 100,000 clones, with over 70% occurring only once. Sequences were obtained from peripheral blood. Source of these receptors: a man aged 45-60 years with acute or convalescent COVID-19.

This chain joins TRBV5-4 and TRBJ1-1, with D maybe TRBD1 (6 bases). The V gene's germline CDR1 is SGHNT and CDR2 YYREEE (reference sequence). This CDR3 is built from 16 residues. V lost 4 bases to trimming and J lost 5 bases, with 21 bases between them. Written as DNA, the CDR3 is TGTGCCAGCAGCCCCGGTGGGGGGGCGAAAGGGACTGAAGCTTTCTTT. It yields the protein CASSPGGGAKGTEAFF. The full variable domain, completed using reference TRBV5-4 and TRBJ1-1, is ETGVTQSPTHLIKTRGQQVTLRCSSQSGHNTVSWYQQALGQGPQFIFQYYREEENGRGNFPPRFSGLQFPNYSSELNVNALELDDSALYLCASSPGGGAKGTEAFFGQGTRLTVV.

This chain links TRBV9 with TRBJ2-3, with 10 bases fitting TRBD2. The germline CDR1 and CDR2 sequences are SGDLS and YYNGEE. The CDR3 contains 16 residues. The V segment lost 4 bases and the J segment 3 bases; nucleotides outside the gene matches: 8. CDR3 DNA: TGTGCCAGCAGCTTCGAGCGGGGGGGCGGGACAGATACGCAGTATTTT. It is translated as CASSFERGGGTDTQYF.

The CDR3 sequence: CASRGQGPSNGELFF. The CDR3 DNA reads as TGCGCCAGCAGAGGACAGGGGCCTTCTAACGGGGAGCTGTTTTTT. J is TRBJ2-2 and V is TRBV5-1; 9 bases map to TRBD1. The trim removed 5 bases at V and 7 bases at J, leaving 9 bases unmatched. This CDR3 spans 15 amino acids. The germline gives CDR1 SGHRS, CDR2 YFSETQ.

The J gene is TRBJ1-5, the V gene TRBV3-1 (or the pseudogene TRBV3-2), with 8 bases aligning to TRBD1. V dropped 1 base and J dropped 3; count of bases not matched to a gene: 2. Looked up from germline, CDR1 is LGHDT and CDR2 is YNNKEL (reference sequence). The CDR3 totals 15 residues. The CDR3: CASSQGTGTNQPQHF. Here the CDR3 DNA reads TGTGCCAGCAGCCAAGGGACAGGGACCAATCAGCCCCAGCATTTT.

The rearrangement uses TRBV7-8 and TRBJ1-1, with 7 bases that match TRBD1. After removal of 5 bases from V and 1 base from J, the junction contained 1 base not matched to a gene. Germline V gene data show CDR1 as SGHVS and CDR2 as FQNEAQ. The CDR3 contains 13 residues. CDR3 in amino acids: CASSPGGNTEAFF. DNA of the CDR3: TGTGCCAGCAGCCCAGGGGGGAACACTGAAGCTTTCTTT.

The sample holds a few counts of this clone. The V and J genes are TRBV5-4 and TRBJ1-3; D is ambiguous. Trimming shortened V by 0 bases and J by 4 bases, and 11 bases separated the two germline ends. From germline, CDR1 is SGHNT and CDR2 YYREEE (reference sequence). This CDR3 has 15 amino acids. CDR3 DNA: TGTGCCAGCAGCTTGGACTTAACGGGGGGAAACACCATATATTTT. Translating it yields CASSLDLTGGNTIYF.

The chain joins TRBV7-9 to TRBJ1-4; tentative D call: TRBD1 (5 bases). Per germline, CDR1 SEHNR and CDR2 FQNEAQ (reference sequence). The V end was cut by 4 bases, the J end by 8 bases, with 17 bases between. This CDR3 region has 15 residues. The CDR3 here is CASSSWTRDREKLFF. Here the CDR3 DNA reads TGTGCCAGCAGCTCGTGGACACGAGACAGAGAAAAACTGTTTTTT. Combining the CDR3 with reference TRBV7-9 and TRBJ1-4 gives the whole variable domain DTGVSQNPRHKITKRGQNVTFRCDPISEHNRLYWYRQTLGQGPEFLTYFQNEAQLEKSRLLSDRFSAERPKGSFSTLEIQRTEQGDSAMYLCASSSWTRDREKLFFGSGTQLSVL.

This clone has more than one count but fewer than ten. V and J are TRBV5-4 and TRBJ1-2, with 8 positions matching TRBD1. Germline lookup yields CDR1 SGHNT and CDR2 YYREEE (reference sequence). The CDR3 loop spans 14 amino acids. V was pared by 2 bases and J by 8 bases, with 8 bases of the junction left unmatched. The CDR3 spells CASSFGRGQEGYTF. In DNA, the CDR3 is TGTGCCAGCAGCTTTGGCAGGGGGCAGGAAGGCTACACCTTC.

The gene calls are TRBV9 and TRBJ1-1; 11 bases map to TRBD1. The CDR3 length is 15 residues. With 0 bases clipped from V and 6 bases from J, the junction kept 4 bases outside the gene matches. CDR1 is SGDLS and CDR2 is YYNGEE in the germline V gene. The CDR3 coding sequence is TGTGCCAGCAGCGTAGAGGACAGGGGGCTAGCTGAAGCTTTCTTT. Amino acid sequence: CASSVEDRGLAEAFF.

This chain links TRBV2 with TRBJ2-7; 9 nucleotides match TRBD1. Germline CDR1 reads SNHLY; CDR2 reads FYNNEI. There are 13 residues in the CDR3. V dropped 4 bases and J dropped 4; count of bases not matched to a gene: 2. CDR3 DNA sequence: TGTGCCAGCAGTGGGGACAGGGCATACGAGCAGTACGTC. This codes for CASSGDRAYEQYV.

This clone was seen once. V is TRBV5-1 and J is TRBJ2-2; 7 bases fit TRBD2. Unmatched junction bases numbered 7, after V lost 2 bases and J lost 0 bases. Germline V gene lookup returns CDR1 SGHRS and CDR2 YFSETQ. The CDR3 spans 17 residues. CDR3 loop: CASSFGAGVANTGELFF. CDR3 DNA: TGCGCCAGCAGCTTCGGGGCGGGGGTCGCGAACACCGGGGAGCTGTTTTTT.

The chain couples TRBV5-1 to TRBJ2-2; 8 nucleotides line up with TRBD2. There are 16 residues in the CDR3. Germline V gene data show CDR1 as SGHRS and CDR2 as YFSETQ. J lost 6 bases, V lost 0 bases, and 7 bases had no gene match. In DNA form, the CDR3 reads TGCGCCAGCAGCTTGGAGCGGGGGCGAGCGGCCGGGGAGCTGTTTTTT. Encoded protein: CASSLERGRAAGELFF.

The chain's CDR3 is CASSLWGGETQYF. The DNA for the CDR3 is TGCGCCAGCAGCCTATGGGGAGGGGAGACCCAGTACTTC. This chain links TRBV5-1 with TRBJ2-5, with TRBD2 matching 7 bases. There are 13 residues in the CDR3. J was trimmed by 5 bases and V by 4 bases; bases with no gene match: 5. CDR1 is SGHRS, CDR2 YFSETQ, per germline.

This clone was counted between two and nine times. The chain couples TRBV28 to TRBJ1-5, with D uncertain. V was cut by 5 bases and J by 5 bases, with 7 bases left in between. This CDR3 comprises 12 residues. Germline V gives CDR1 MDHEN, CDR2 SYDVKM. The CDR3 region is CASSLPDQPQHF. CDR3 bases: TGTGCCAGCAGTCTACCGGATCAGCCCCAGCATTTT.

The chain joins TRBV5-6 to TRBJ1-4; D unclear. Trimming took 3 bases from V and 8 from J, leaving 14 bases between them. CDR1 is SGHDT, CDR2 YYEEEE, per germline. The CDR3 extends over 14 amino acids. This CDR3 reads CASSWGPGGEKLFF. The CDR3 coding sequence is TGTGCCAGCAGCTGGGGTCCAGGAGGAGAAAAACTGTTTTTT.

DNA for the CDR3: TGTGCCAGCAGCCAACTCCTAGCGGGGCGGCAAGAGACCCAGTACTTC. It specifies CASSQLLAGRQETQYF. J is TRBJ2-5 and V is TRBV4-2; the match to TRBD2 covers 9 bases. This CDR3 spans 16 amino acids. With 2 bases clipped from V and 2 bases from J, the junction kept 6 bases outside the gene matches. CDR1 is LGHNA and CDR2 is YNFKEQ in the germline V gene.

This clone was seen a single time. The chain combines TRBV10-3 with TRBJ1-5; D gene uncertain. Per germline, CDR1 ENHRY and CDR2 SYGVKD. V lost 6 bases and J lost 1, with 10 bases in between. The CDR3 is 14 residues long. The CDR3 sequence is CAISWHESNQPQHF. CDR3 nucleotides: TGTGCCATCAGCTGGCACGAAAGCAATCAGCCCCAGCATTTT.

The chain joins TRBV5-8 to TRBJ2-7; maybe TRBD1 (6 bases). The germline CDR1 and CDR2 sequences are SGHTS and YDEGEE. V was shortened by 4 bases and J by 3 bases, with 8 bases between the two germline ends. This CDR3 is built from 12 residues. This CDR3 reads CASSPDSYEQYV. The CDR3 DNA reads as TGTGCCAGCAGCCCGGACAGCTACGAGCAGTACGTC.

The CDR3 region is CASSPGRSNTEAFF. The CDR3 nucleotides are TGTGCCAGCAGCCCAGGAAGATCGAACACTGAAGCTTTCTTT. The J gene is TRBJ1-1, the V gene TRBV5-4; D is unresolved. The CDR3 covers 14 residues. V was clipped by 4 bases and J by 1 base, with 11 bases between them. Per germline, CDR1 SGHNT and CDR2 YYREEE (reference sequence).

CDR3 sequence reads: CASSLTGLSRNEQFF. In DNA, the CDR3 is TGCGCCAGCAGCTTGACAGGGCTCTCCCGGAATGAGCAGTTCTTC. This chain connects TRBV5-1 to TRBJ2-1, with D tentatively TRBD1 (6 bases). Germline values: CDR1 SGHRS, CDR2 YFSETQ. V shed 1 base and J shed 7 bases, with 15 bases lying between them. The length of the CDR3 is 15 residues.

This chain links TRBV5-6 with TRBJ2-7; possible D gene TRBD1, 6 bases. The germline V gene encodes CDR1 SGHDT and CDR2 YYEEEE. V lost 0 bases to trimming and J lost 8 bases, with 9 bases between them. The CDR3 consists of 12 residues. CDR3 sequence reads: CASSLGGLQQYF. In DNA form, the CDR3 reads TGTGCCAGCAGCTTGGGGGGGCTCCAGCAGTACTTC.

The chain couples TRBV15 to TRBJ1-1; unclear D gene. V lost 3 bases and J lost 0, with 8 bases in between. The CDR3 covers 14 residues. Germline assignment: CDR1 LNHNV and CDR2 YYDKDF (reference sequence). For the CDR3, the DNA is TGTGCCACCAGCAGCAGAAAATTGAACACTGAAGCTTTCTTT. This encodes CATSSRKLNTEAFF. Combining the CDR3 with reference TRBV15 and TRBJ1-1 gives the whole variable domain DAMVIQNPRYQVTQFGKPVTLSCSQTLNHNVMYWYQQKSSQAPKLLFHYYDKDFNNEADTPDNFQSRRPNTSFCFLDIRSPGLGDTAMYLCATSSRKLNTEAFFGQGTRLTVV.

Concerning this clone itself: One junction end disagrees with the germline gene, perhaps due to a read error. V is TRBV12-3 or TRBV12-4 and J is TRBJ1-6; D may be TRBD1 (5 bases). This CDR3 comprises 11 residues. CDR3: CASTGTGGISF. The CDR3 DNA reads TGTGCCAGCACCGGGACGGGGGGGATCAGCTTT.